This T cell receptor (beta chain) appears in the sequencing data of a study of PD-1 blockade in classical Hodgkin lymphoma. Produced via immunoSEQ multiplex PCR; TCRdb's table is partial and in-frame only. The sample comprises some 25,000 clones, roughly 86% of which are singletons, and about 9.9% rests with the top ten. Following autologous stem cell transplantation, relapse occurred in every patient, and exposure to brentuximab vedotin varied. The receptor was isolated from a human donor with classical Hodgkin lymphoma. This sample comprised peripheral blood mononuclear cells (PBMCs), obtained before the second cycle of nivolumab.

The DNA for the CDR3 is TGCGCCAGCAGCCAAGACCTAAGCGGGAACTACGAGCAGTACTTC. Translation gives CASSQDLSGNYEQYF. This chain uses TRBV4-3 with TRBJ2-7, with 7 bases that match TRBD2. The V segment lost 0 bases and the J segment 3 bases; nucleotides outside the gene matches: 5. This CDR3 contains 15 residues. CDR1 is LGHNA, CDR2 YSLEER, per germline.